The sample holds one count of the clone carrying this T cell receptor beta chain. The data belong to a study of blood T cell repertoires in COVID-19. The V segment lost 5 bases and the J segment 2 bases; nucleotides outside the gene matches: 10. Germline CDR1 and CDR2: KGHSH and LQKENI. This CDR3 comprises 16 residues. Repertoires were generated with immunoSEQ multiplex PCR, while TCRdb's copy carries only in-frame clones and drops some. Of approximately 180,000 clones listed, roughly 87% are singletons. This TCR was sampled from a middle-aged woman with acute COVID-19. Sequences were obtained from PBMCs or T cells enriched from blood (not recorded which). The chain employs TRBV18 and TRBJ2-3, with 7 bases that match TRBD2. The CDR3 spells CASSLQSGDPTDTQYF. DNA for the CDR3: TGTGCCAGCTCATTACAGAGCGGGGACCCCACAGATACGCAGTATTTT.